This T cell receptor beta chain was documented in a study of cytomegalovirus exposure and HLA in healthy donors (TCRdb year 2017). Turning to the overall study: According to a later analysis, the roughly 120 validation repertoires were produced on the same platform as the roughly 600 repertoires of the first cohort. The aim of the study was to test whether cataloging public T cell receptors could identify signatures of past pathogen exposure. A separate validation cohort of about 110 different subjects was used in addition to the roughly 620-subject first cohort. The study combined high-throughput TCR immunosequencing, statistical association of individual TCRs with disease status, and machine learning to predict cytomegalovirus infection status.

Library construction relied on the immunoSEQ multiplex PCR assay. Per the authors' processing: To diagnose cytomegalovirus status from the catalog of TCR beta chain sequences, a statistical classification framework was built. TCRdb holds this immuneACCESS table with in-frame rearrangements only. Some clones are missing; in checked studies, unresolved V genes explain under half, and the rest has no known cause. Clone size and the V and J calls come from that table; the DNA yielded D and trimming. This sample comprises 110,000 or so clones, approximately 94% of them detected only once. The ten top clones hold 0.67% of the sample. This clone has a single count. This clone's antigen is unknown. There are no base qualities to consult, and no much larger clone falls within one base. In the germline V gene (reference sequence), CDR1 corresponds to GTSNPN and CDR2 to SVGIG. There are 13 amino acids in the CDR3, from cysteine to phenylalanine inclusive. Only the CDR3 portion is preserved as DNA: 39 bases, with reading frame beginning at the first base. V and J lose 5 bases and 3 bases, and a span of 13 bases separates them.

Broader findings and caveats from the paper: Cytomegalovirus status was reported to be diagnosed by the classifier with high specificity and sensitivity in both the original and validation cohorts. According to the authors, the approach could potentially be generalized to other disease states and immunological phenotypes. In a later analysis, TCRs clustered in the first cohort were found to also tend to co-occur in the roughly 130 validation repertoires, with 85% to 95% of cluster scores above 0. A few of the identified cytomegalovirus-associated TCR beta chains were confirmed in vitro to be specific for cytomegalovirus antigens. Across donors, most TCR sequences were observed very rarely, whereas some public TCRs were present in many individuals. The study listed 150 to 200 TCR beta chains as associated with cytomegalovirus. All 120 or so repertoires were used to score co-occurrence in the validation cohort in a later analysis, because that analysis had no HLA typing for the cohort.

The donors belonged to the validation cohort of around 110 subjects, which was separate from the roughly 700-subject first cohort. The TCR comes from a woman under 30 in good health and CMV-seronegative. Material: PBMCs. The chain was built from TRBV30 and TRBJ1-2; TRBD1 is a weak D gene call, 5 bases matching. In nucleotide form, the sequence is TGTGCCTGGGTGACAGATACCCACTATGGCTACACCTTC. The encoded protein is CAWVTDTHYGYTF.